These 20 T cell receptor beta chains were sequenced from one sample in a study of CD4+ T cells in melanoma. Here immunoSEQ multiplex PCR was the method, and the copy in TCRdb shows in-frame clones only, minus some. Seen here are about 9,900 clones, about 73% observed once, and the top ten hold roughly 24%. Sample: tumor tissue. All receptors derive from a human donor with melanoma.

The rearrangement links TRBV7-3 to TRBJ1-2, with 12 positions matching TRBD1. The junction had 5 bases not matched to a gene; V was cut back by 0 bases and J by 3 bases. The CDR3 contains 17 residues. Germline CDR1 and CDR2: SGHTA and FQGTGA. The CDR3 coding sequence is TGTGCCAGCAGCTTAACCGGGACAGGGGGCGCGGACTATGGCTACACCTTC. Translated: CASSLTGTGGADYGYTF.

V usage is TRBV11-3 and J usage is TRBJ2-3, with a weak D call TRBD2 (5 bases). The V end lost 1 base, the J end lost 14 bases, and 13 bases lay between the germline ends. The CDR3 contains 12 residues. Per the germline V gene, CDR1 is SGHNT and CDR2 is YENEEA. CDR3 protein: CASSLGFGIRYF. The CDR3 DNA sequence: TGTGCCAGCAGCTTAGGGTTCGGGATTCGGTATTTT.

The chain has TRBV5-5 and TRBJ2-3, with TRBD2 identical over 7 bases. With V trimmed by 4 bases and J by 6 bases, 14 bases remained unmatched. The CDR3 runs to 16 residues. In germline, CDR1 is SGHKS, CDR2 YYEKEE (reference sequence). The CDR3 region is CASSRRDYRPEDTQYF. Written as DNA, the CDR3 is TGTGCCAGCAGCAGGAGGGACTACCGCCCCGAGGATACGCAGTATTTT.

The J gene is TRBJ1-5, the V gene TRBV9; a possible D gene is TRBD1 (5 bases). Per germline, CDR1 SGDLS and CDR2 YYNGEE. V lost 3 bases to trimming and J lost 4 bases, with 14 bases between them. The CDR3 is made up of 15 amino acids. Here the CDR3 reads CASSGRDLPNQPQHF. For the CDR3, the DNA is TGTGCCAGCAGCGGCCGGGACCTCCCGAATCAGCCCCAGCATTTT.

The rearrangement uses TRBV9 and TRBJ2-1; D uncertain. The V gene's germline CDR1 is SGDLS and CDR2 YYNGEE. Trimming took 4 bases from V and 6 from J, leaving 14 bases between them. The CDR3 totals 14 residues. CDR3 nucleotides: TGTGCCAGCAGCCCAAAGGGCTTACCCAATGAGCAGTTCTTC. Translating gives CASSPKGLPNEQFF.

The chain uses TRBV6-5 and TRBJ1-2; 11 bases fit TRBD1. In germline, CDR1 is MNHEY, CDR2 SVGAGI. The CDR3 sequence is 15 residues long. J gave up 5 bases and V 8 bases, and 10 bases lay outside the gene matches. CDR3 coding DNA: TGTGCCAGCTGGAAACCGGGACAGGGGGGGTATGGCTACACCTTC. As protein: CASWKPGQGGYGYTF.

The chain couples TRBV5-1 to TRBJ1-2; 8 nucleotides match TRBD1. CDR3 length equals 14 residues. Trimming cost V 0 bases and J 8 bases; bases outside gene matches: 6. Per the germline V gene, CDR1 is SGHRS and CDR2 is YFSETQ. The chain's CDR3 is CASSLGDRSGGYTF. In DNA, the CDR3 is TGCGCCAGCAGCTTGGGGGACAGGTCAGGGGGCTACACCTTC.

The chain is built from TRBV5-6 and TRBJ2-7; TRBD2 agrees at 11 bases. Germline CDR1 reads SGHDT; CDR2 reads YYEEEE. V lost 4 bases to trimming and J lost 7 bases; unmatched junction nucleotides: 7. The CDR3 is 14 amino acids. CDR3 in amino acids: CASSALAGGSEQYF. The CDR3 bases are TGTGCCAGCAGCGCTCTAGCGGGGGGCAGTGAGCAGTACTTC.

The chain combines TRBV4-1 with TRBJ2-4; possible D gene TRBD2, 6 bases. V was shortened by 0 bases and J by 4 bases, with 16 bases between the two germline ends. Per the germline V gene, CDR1 is MGHRA and CDR2 is YSYEKL. This CDR3 spans 17 amino acids. The CDR3 DNA reads TGCGCCAGCAGCCAAGATGGACGGGCAGGGAGGAAAAACATTCAGTACTTC. Protein sequence: CASSQDGRAGRKNIQYF.

The chain is built from TRBV5-8 and TRBJ1-5, with D unresolved. The V end lost 0 bases, the J end lost 6 bases, and 16 bases lay between the germline ends. The CDR3 totals 16 residues. Germline V gene sequence: CDR1 SGHTS, CDR2 YDEGEE. In DNA form, the CDR3 reads TGTGCCAGCAGCTTGGATCCCACCGGGCGCGCTCAGCCCCAGCATTTT. It specifies CASSLDPTGRAQPQHF.

This clone was seen a handful of times. The rearrangement uses TRBV7-6 and TRBJ1-5; D gene unclear. This CDR3 has 14 amino acids. Trimming took off 5 bases at V and 2 bases at J, with 10 bases between the two ends. The germline V gene encodes CDR1 SGHVS and CDR2 FNYEAQ. CDR3 residues: CASSPTVGNQPQHF. CDR3 DNA sequence: TGTGCCAGCAGCCCGACGGTAGGCAATCAGCCCCAGCATTTT.

This clone came up a few times. V and J are TRBV6-1 and TRBJ1-2; weak D call: TRBD1 (6 bases). Trimming shortened V by 3 bases and J by 11 bases, and 19 bases separated the two germline ends. The germline gives CDR1 MNHNS, CDR2 SASEGT. The CDR3 covers 14 residues. CDR3: CASSEDRETGVYTF. The CDR3 DNA sequence: TGTGCCAGCAGTGAGGATCGTGAGACAGGAGTTTACACCTTC.

By share of the sample, this clone is medium-sized. This rearrangement joins TRBV11-2 to TRBJ1-1, with D perhaps matching TRBD1 (6 bases). This CDR3 contains 13 residues. The germline V gene encodes CDR1 SGHAT and CDR2 FQNNGV. Trimming pared 7 bases from V and 3 bases from J, leaving 12 bases between. CDR3: CASNGEGDTEAFF. In DNA form, the CDR3 reads TGTGCCAGCAACGGCGAGGGGGACACTGAAGCTTTCTTT.

This sequence joins TRBV6-1 and TRBJ2-1; no firm D call. This CDR3 has 14 residues. Germline CDR1 MNHNS, CDR2 SASEGT. The V gene lost 0 bases and the J gene lost 6 bases, with 9 bases spanning the gap. CDR3 amino acids: CASSEAPRVNEQFF. In nucleotides, the CDR3 is TGTGCCAGCAGTGAAGCGCCTAGGGTCAATGAGCAGTTCTTC.

This CDR3 reads CASSQWLDTGYTF. In nucleotides, the CDR3 is TGTGCCAGCAGCCAATGGTTGGACACTGGCTACACCTTC. The chain uses TRBV14 and TRBJ1-2; D perhaps matches TRBD1 (5 bases). Trimming pared 2 bases from V and 7 bases from J, leaving 11 bases between. Germline loops: CDR1 SGHDN, CDR2 FVKESK. The CDR3 consists of 13 residues.

This chain uses TRBV30 with TRBJ2-7; D remains ambiguous. The V gene lost 1 base and the J gene lost 4 bases, with 5 bases spanning the gap. The CDR3 has 11 residues. Germline CDR1 and CDR2: GTSNPN and SVGIG (reference sequence). The CDR3 loop reads CAWSEFYEQYF. CDR3 nucleotides: TGTGCCTGGAGTGAGTTTTACGAGCAGTACTTC.

This clone was seen a handful of times. The chain has TRBV4-1 and TRBJ2-5, with 12 nucleotides matching TRBD2. J was trimmed by 6 bases and V by 0 bases; bases with no gene match: 14. Germline V gives CDR1 MGHRA, CDR2 YSYEKL. This CDR3 is built from 19 residues. In nucleotides, the CDR3 is TGCGCCAGCAGCCAAGATACGCTAGCGGGGGGGACTGCTACACAGACCCAGTACTTC. Its protein product is CASSQDTLAGGTATQTQYF.

The chain employs TRBV19 and TRBJ2-7; no definite D call. Germline lookup yields CDR1 LNHDA and CDR2 SQIVND (reference sequence). The CDR3 totals 12 residues. Trimming left V 6 bases short and J 6 bases short, with 12 bases between. CDR3 nucleotide sequence: TGTGCCAGTAGGGGCAGGTCTCGCGAGCAGTACTTC. Encoded protein: CASRGRSREQYF.

The rearrangement joins TRBV5-5 to TRBJ1-2, with TRBD1 identical over 9 bases. This CDR3 spans 15 amino acids. CDR1 is SGHKS, CDR2 YYEKEE, per germline (reference sequence). The V and J ends lost 1 base and 4 bases, in that order; junction bases with no gene match: 5. Here the CDR3 DNA reads TGTGCCAGCAGCTTGACGGGACAGGGTTCCTATGGCTACACCTTC. Its protein product is CASSLTGQGSYGYTF.

This chain connects TRBV10-3 to TRBJ1-2; TRBD1 matches 7 bases. Trimming cost V 6 bases and J 0 bases; bases outside gene matches: 7. The CDR3 has 15 amino acids. Germline V gene sequence: CDR1 ENHRY, CDR2 SYGVKD. CDR3 protein: CAISQRTGANYGYTF. CDR3 bases: TGTGCCATCAGCCAACGGACAGGAGCTAACTATGGCTACACCTTC.